The 25 T cell receptor beta chains below all came from one sample that was sequenced in a study of blood T cell repertoires in COVID-19. TCRdb's copy holds only in-frame clones and misses some; the assay was immunoSEQ multiplex PCR. The sample has roughly 330,000 clones; about 89% are singletons. Sequenced: PBMCs or T cells enriched from blood (not recorded which). These receptors all stem from a woman in her 30s who had recovered from COVID-19.

This clone appeared a single time. The chain carries TRBV7-2 and TRBJ2-1; 13 nucleotides align to TRBD2. V trimming: 6 bases; J trimming: 5 bases; junction bases outside the gene matches: 4. The CDR3 has 15 amino acids. Germline values: CDR1 SGHTA, CDR2 FQGNSA. CDR3: CASSRTSGGHNEQFF. The CDR3 DNA reads TGTGCCAGCAGTAGGACTAGCGGGGGTCACAATGAGCAGTTCTTC.

V usage is TRBV23-1 and J usage is TRBJ2-1; TRBD2 is a possible D gene (7 bases). TRBV23-1 is an ORF, with its function uncertain. Between the trimmed V and J ends, which lost 7 bases and 5 bases, there was a span of 15 bases. This CDR3 has 14 residues. This CDR3 reads CASTGGGGDNEQFF. CDR3 in DNA: TGCGCCAGCACGGGGGGCGGGGGAGACAATGAGCAGTTCTTC.

This chain connects TRBV28 to TRBJ2-5; D possibly corresponds to TRBD1 (6 bases). Trimming left V 5 bases short and J 4 bases short, with 23 bases between. Germline-derived CDR1 and CDR2 are MDHEN and SYDVKM. The CDR3 totals 17 residues. The chain's CDR3 is CASSPTPLWGTSETQYF. The DNA of the CDR3 is TGTGCCAGCAGTCCGACCCCCTTGTGGGGGACATCAGAGACCCAGTACTTC.

This clone was counted a single time. This chain joins TRBV7-2 and TRBJ1-4, with 9 bases fitting TRBD1. The CDR3 has 15 amino acids. The trim removed 3 bases at V and 4 bases at J, leaving 3 bases unmatched. Germline assignment: CDR1 SGHTA and CDR2 FQGNSA. CDR3 sequence (DNA): TGTGCCAGCAGCTTGGGACAGGGCGGTAATGAAAAACTGTTTTTT. Translation gives CASSLGQGGNEKLFF.

The rearrangement uses TRBV5-6 and TRBJ2-5; 7 bases agree with TRBD1. Per germline, CDR1 SGHDT and CDR2 YYEEEE. J was trimmed by 0 bases and V by 0 bases; bases with no gene match: 5. The CDR3 extends over 16 amino acids. This chain's CDR3 is CASSLAGRGYQETQYF. DNA for the CDR3: TGTGCCAGCAGCTTGGCCGGCAGGGGGTACCAAGAGACCCAGTACTTC.

The CDR3 coding sequence is TGTGCCATCAGTGGATACAGGGGGAACACCGGGGAGCTGTTTTTT. This encodes CAISGYRGNTGELFF. This chain uses TRBV10-3 with TRBJ2-2, with 7 positions matching TRBD1. CDR1 is ENHRY, CDR2 SYGVKD, per germline. This CDR3 is 15 amino acids long. Losses at the gene ends were 4 bases for V and 1 base for J; bases not matched to a gene: 3.

This sequence joins TRBV5-1 and TRBJ1-5; possibly TRBD1 for D (5 bases). The CDR3 is 14 amino acids. Trimming took off 0 bases at V and 9 bases at J, with 13 bases between the two ends. In germline, CDR1 is SGHRS, CDR2 YFSETQ. DNA of the CDR3: TGCGCCAGCAGCTTGGACCCCGGCGGGGGGCCCCAGCATTTT. Amino acid sequence: CASSLDPGGGPQHF.

The rearrangement links TRBV28 to TRBJ2-2, with 7 nucleotides matching TRBD1. CDR1 MDHEN and CDR2 SYDVKM come from the germline V gene. This CDR3 has 11 amino acids. V lost 10 bases and J lost 5; bases outside the gene matches: 1. CDR3 residues: CAIQGTGELFF. CDR3 in DNA: TGTGCCATACAGGGGACCGGGGAGCTGTTTTTT.

J is TRBJ2-1 and V is TRBV4-3; D may be TRBD2 (7 bases). The germline V gene encodes CDR1 LGHNA and CDR2 YSLEER. The CDR3 extends over 18 amino acids. V lost 3 bases and J lost 5, with 23 bases in between. The CDR3 sequence is CASSQTIGGAGRDNEQFF. The CDR3 DNA reads TGCGCCAGCAGCCAGACGATAGGGGGGGCTGGTCGGGACAATGAGCAGTTCTTC.

This chain connects TRBV7-2 to TRBJ2-1; 7 nucleotides agree with TRBD1. Trimming cost V 1 base and J 4 bases; bases outside gene matches: 1. The CDR3 sequence is 14 residues long. Germline lookup yields CDR1 SGHTA and CDR2 FQGNSA. CDR3 loop: CASSLETGYNEQFF. The CDR3 bases are TGTGCCAGCAGCTTAGAGACAGGGTACAATGAGCAGTTCTTC.

This clone was recorded only once. This sequence joins TRBV4-1 and TRBJ2-1; TRBD1 might be the D (6 bases). Trimming cost V 6 bases and J 8 bases, with 17 bases left between them. The CDR3 is 14 amino acids. Germline assignment: CDR1 MGHRA and CDR2 YSYEKL. CDR3 bases: TGCGCCAGCAGACCCGGGACATTTTTCGATGAGCAGTTCTTC. This translates into CASRPGTFFDEQFF.

The chain combines TRBV5-1 with TRBJ1-3; tentative D call: TRBD1 (6 bases). The CDR3 has 15 residues. V dropped 4 bases and J dropped 7 bases, with 18 bases sitting between them. CDR1 is SGHRS, CDR2 YFSETQ, per germline. The CDR3 DNA follows: TGCGCCAGCAGCGTCCAGACTGGTAGGGGGAACACCATATATTTT. This codes for CASSVQTGRGNTIYF.

This clone was detected only once. J is TRBJ1-1 and V is TRBV4-1; the D is unclear. Trimming pared 1 base from V and 1 base from J, leaving 4 bases between. The CDR3 runs to 13 residues. The germline V gene encodes CDR1 MGHRA and CDR2 YSYEKL. The CDR3 reads CASSQVSNTEAFF. DNA for the CDR3: TGCGCCAGCAGCCAAGTCTCGAACACTGAAGCTTTCTTT.

This clone was seen more than once but under ten times. The chain is built from TRBV4-3 and TRBJ1-1; possible D gene TRBD1, 6 bases. V lost 1 base and J lost 5, with 14 bases in between. The V gene's germline CDR1 is LGHNA and CDR2 YSLEER. This CDR3 spans 15 amino acids. CDR3 region: CASSQGRQAETEAFF. CDR3 DNA sequence: TGCGCCAGCAGCCAAGGCCGACAGGCTGAAACTGAAGCTTTCTTT.

This clone showed up many times. The chain joins TRBV6-2 or TRBV6-3 to TRBJ2-2; no clear D. The CDR3 totals 14 residues. The V and J ends lost 0 bases and 4 bases respectively, with 6 bases between them. From germline, CDR1 is MNHEY and CDR2 SVGEGT. The DNA of the CDR3 is TGTGCCAGCAGTTACTCGGCAGTCACCGGGGAGCTGTTTTTT. It specifies CASSYSAVTGELFF.

This CDR3 reads CASSFGGGANLQETQYF. For the CDR3, the DNA is TGTGCCAGCAGCTTCGGCGGGGGGGCGAACCTCCAAGAGACCCAGTACTTC. V gene TRBV7-9 combines with J gene TRBJ2-5; 9 bases match TRBD2. Germline CDR1 is SEHNR and CDR2 is FQNEAQ (reference sequence). This CDR3 has 17 amino acids. V shed 3 bases, J shed 1 base, and the junction held 9 bases outside the gene matches.

The sample holds a few counts of this clone. The rearrangement links TRBV19 to TRBJ1-2; 8 positions agree with TRBD1. The V gene end was trimmed by 3 bases and the J gene end by 8 bases; junction bases not matched to a gene: 8. Germline V CDR1 and CDR2: LNHDA, SQIVND (reference sequence). This CDR3 spans 14 amino acids. CDR3 sequence: CASSISDRGGGYTF. CDR3 in DNA: TGTGCCAGTAGTATTTCCGACAGGGGTGGCGGCTACACCTTC.

The chain links TRBV29-1 to TRBJ1-2; D unresolved. The CDR3 spans 12 residues. Germline CDR1 reads SQVTM; CDR2 reads ANQGSEA. V was cut by 5 bases and J by 2 bases, with 9 bases left in between. CDR3 in amino acids: CSVSTENYGYTF. The CDR3 DNA reads TGCAGCGTTTCAACTGAGAACTATGGCTACACCTTC.

The gene calls are TRBV6-5 and TRBJ1-1, with D perhaps TRBD1 (6 bases). V was trimmed by 5 bases and J by 9 bases, leaving 10 bases between them. Germline V CDR1 and CDR2: MNHEY, SVGAGI. This CDR3 spans 11 amino acids. The CDR3 DNA reads as TGTGCCAGCAGTCTCGGACAGAAAGCTTTCTTT. Translation: CASSLGQKAFF.

The chain employs TRBV5-4 and TRBJ2-4; 10 bases line up with TRBD2. Germline CDR1 is SGHNT and CDR2 is YYREEE (reference sequence). CDR3 length equals 14 residues. Trimming at V came to 6 bases and at J to 8 bases, leaving 8 bases not matched to a gene. The CDR3 sequence: CASTERGGRDIQYF. CDR3 coding DNA: TGTGCCAGCACCGAGCGGGGGGGCCGGGACATTCAGTACTTC.

The chain carries TRBV24-1 and TRBJ2-3; D call uncertain. Trimming removed 3 bases at V and 5 bases at J, with 8 bases between. The length of the CDR3 is 13 residues. The V gene's germline CDR1 is KGHDR and CDR2 SFDVKD. The CDR3 here is CATSDPPLDTQYF. For the CDR3, the DNA is TGTGCCACCAGTGATCCTCCTTTAGATACGCAGTATTTT.

V gene TRBV7-9 combines with J gene TRBJ2-5; possible D gene TRBD2, 5 bases. V was trimmed by 4 bases and J by 4 bases, leaving 13 bases between them. The CDR3 has 14 amino acids. CDR1 is SEHNR and CDR2 is FQNEAQ in the germline V gene (reference sequence). As DNA, the CDR3 is TGTGCCAGCAGCTCGGGAAGCCCCGGAGAGACCCAGTACTTC. Translation gives CASSSGSPGETQYF. Drawing the rest from reference TRBV7-9 and TRBJ2-5, the complete variable domain is DTGVSQNPRHKITKRGQNVTFRCDPISEHNRLYWYRQTLGQGPEFLTYFQNEAQLEKSRLLSDRFSAERPKGSFSTLEIQRTEQGDSAMYLCASSSGSPGETQYFGPGTRLLVL.

The chain has TRBV11-2 and TRBJ1-3; D is uncertain. The V gene lost 0 bases and the J gene lost 0 bases, with 9 bases spanning the gap. CDR3 length: 16 residues. CDR1 is SGHAT, CDR2 FQNNGV, per germline. The DNA of the CDR3 is TGTGCCAGCAGCTTAGATCCGGGTCCCTCTGGAAACACCATATATTTT. Translated: CASSLDPGPSGNTIYF. Looking up the rest from reference TRBV11-2 and TRBJ1-3 gives the full variable domain: EAGVAQSPRYKIIEKRQSVAFWCNPISGHATLYWYQQILGQGPKLLIQFQNNGVVDDSQLPKDRFSAERLKGVDSTLKIQPAKLEDSAVYLCASSLDPGPSGNTIYFGEGSWLTVV.

The chain employs TRBV9 and TRBJ2-2, with a tentative D call TRBD1 (5 bases). V was pared by 5 bases and J by 1 base, with 12 bases between. The CDR3 extends over 15 amino acids. The germline V gene has CDR1 SGDLS and CDR2 YYNGEE. The CDR3 nucleotides are TGTGCCAGCAGTCCTCAGGGTATGAACACCGGGGAGCTGTTTTTT. Translating it yields CASSPQGMNTGELFF. Full variable domain (rest looked up from reference TRBV9 and TRBJ2-2): DSGVTQTPKHLITATGQRVTLRCSPRSGDLSVYWYQQSLDQGLQFLIQYYNGEERAKGNILERFSAQQFPDLHSELNLSSLELGDSALYFCASSPQGMNTGELFFGEGSRLTVL.

The chain is built from TRBV5-1 and TRBJ1-2; D perhaps matches TRBD1 (5 bases). CDR3 length: 14 amino acids. V lost 4 bases and J 2 bases, leaving 12 bases between the germline ends. CDR1 and CDR2 (germline): SGHRS, YFSETQ. CDR3 nucleotide sequence: TGCGCCAGCAGCCAGGGACTGAGGAACTATGGCTACACCTTC. Translated, it gives CASSQGLRNYGYTF. The full variable domain, rest sourced from reference TRBV5-1 and TRBJ1-2, is KAGVTQTPRYLIKTRGQQVTLSCSPISGHRSVSWYQQTPGQGLQFLFEYFSETQRNKGNFPGRFSGRQFSNSRSEMNVSTLELGDSALYLCASSQGLRNYGYTFGSGTRLTVV.